Listed below are T cell receptor beta chains from one sample, sequenced in a study of blood T cell repertoires in COVID-19. TCRdb's copy holds only in-frame clones and misses some; the assay was immunoSEQ multiplex PCR. The table lists around 200,000 clones, about 88% of them singletons. The sample comprised peripheral blood. These receptors were collected from a woman of 80 years or more in a cohort sampled during active or convalescent COVID-19. Both conserved end residues are part of each CDR3. D genes are given only for firm matches. Only some rows state a clone size, as once, few, many or a class for expanded clones.

17	many	TRBV2	TRBD1	TRBJ2-3	TGTGCCAGCAGTGAATTAGGCCGGGACAGGGATACAGATACGCAGTATTTT	CASSELGRDRDTDTQYF
14	-	TRBV7-9	TRBD1	TRBJ2-7	TGTGCCAGCAGCGCCGGACAGGCTGTCAACGAGCAGTACTTC	CASSAGQAVNEQYF
19	-	TRBV18	TRBD1	TRBJ1-5	TGTGCCAGCTCACCTCGCCCAACGGACAGGGGGCGAGGAGATCAGCCCCAGCATTTT	CASSPRPTDRGRGDQPQHF
16	-	TRBV28	-	TRBJ1-4	TGTGCCAGCAGCCCCGGGAGGGCGGCAACTAATGAAAAACTGTTTTTT	CASSPGRAATNEKLFF
15	-	TRBV24-1	-	TRBJ1-2	TGTGCCACCAGTGATATAAGGACACCAGCTAGGGGCTACACCTTC	CATSDIRTPARGYTF
17	-	TRBV18	TRBD2	TRBJ2-3	TGTGCCAGCTCACTCACCGGACTGGGGACTACCGCAGATACGCAGTATTTT	CASSLTGLGTTADTQYF
14	-	TRBV11-2	TRBD2	TRBJ2-3	TGTGCCAGCAGCTTTGGCGGGAGTACAGATACGCAGTATTTT	CASSFGGSTDTQYF
13	-	TRBV19	-	TRBJ2-1	TGTGCCAGTAGCGGTCCCGGTTTGAATGAGCAGTTCTTC	CASSGPGLNEQFF
19	-	TRBV3-1/TRBV3-2	TRBD2	TRBJ2-3	TGTGCCAGCAGCCTGCCGGTACTAGCGGGGGGCCTCAACACAGATACGCAGTATTTT	CASSLPVLAGGLNTDTQYF
14	-	TRBV24-1	-	TRBJ2-1	TGTGCCACCAGTGAGGGGCGAGTGGGCAATGAGCAGTTCTTC	CATSEGRVGNEQFF
14	few	TRBV29-1	TRBD2	TRBJ2-2	TGCAGCGTTATAGCGGGGGGGAGCACCGGGGAGCTGTTTTTT	CSVIAGGSTGELFF
16	-	TRBV12-5	-	TRBJ1-1	TGTGCTAGTGGTCCAGACAGGTTCCCTTTGAACACTGAAGCTTTCTTT	CASGPDRFPLNTEAFF
12	-	TRBV11-3	-	TRBJ1-1	TGTGCCAGCAGCCACACGAACACTGAAGCTTTCTTT	CASSHTNTEAFF
14	-	TRBV2	-	TRBJ2-1	TGTGCCAGCAAGGAAACGGGGTCCTACAATGAGCAGTTCTTC	CASKETGSYNEQFF
14	once	TRBV7-7	TRBD1	TRBJ2-5	TGTGCCAGCAGCTCGCCGGGACAGCAAGAGACCCAGTACTTC	CASSSPGQQETQYF
15	-	TRBV5-4	TRBD2	TRBJ2-2	TGTGCCAGCAGGGCCGGGACTAGTGAACCCGGGGAGCTGTTTTTT	CASRAGTSEPGELFF
15	once	TRBV6-2/TRBV6-3	-	TRBJ1-5	TGTGCCAGCAGTTACTTCAGGGAGGGGAATCAGCCCCAGCATTTT	CASSYFREGNQPQHF
20	few	TRBV9	TRBD2	TRBJ2-2	TGTGCCAGCAGCCACAACACCGCCCTAGCGGGAGGGAAAAACACCGGGGAGCTGTTTTTT	CASSHNTALAGGKNTGELFF
15	-	TRBV6-1	-	TRBJ2-2	TGTGCCAGCAGTGAACCTGGGCTTAACACCGGGGAGCTGTTTTTT	CASSEPGLNTGELFF
16	-	TRBV3-1/TRBV3-2	TRBD1	TRBJ1-2	TGTGCCAGCAGCCAAGGGACAGGCGGAGCTAACTATGGCTACACCTTC	CASSQGTGGANYGYTF
13	once	TRBV5-1	-	TRBJ2-2	TGCGCCAGCAGCTTGCCGGACACCGGGGAGCTGTTTTTT	CASSLPDTGELFF
14	few	TRBV18	TRBD2	TRBJ2-1	TGTGCCAGCTCTCTGGGACTAGCGATCAATGAGCAGTTCTTC	CASSLGLAINEQFF
14	-	TRBV5-1	TRBD1	TRBJ2-3	TGCGCCAGCAAGGGACAGCCTAGCACAGATACGCAGTATTTT	CASKGQPSTDTQYF
14	-	TRBV27	TRBD1	TRBJ1-6	TGTGCCAGCAGTTTATGGGACAGGGGTTCACCCCTCCACTTT	CASSLWDRGSPLHF
13	-	TRBV7-9	-	TRBJ2-7	TGTGCCAGCAGCCCAAGGACAGCTCCCGAGCAGTACTTC	CASSPRTAPEQYF
15	once	TRBV19	-	TRBJ1-2	TGTGCCAGTAGTATAGATCTCGATGGGGGCCTTGGCTACACCTTC	CASSIDLDGGLGYTF
15	-	TRBV18	-	TRBJ1-1	TGTGCCAGCTCACCATTCGGGGATCAGAACACTGAAGCTTTCTTT	CASSPFGDQNTEAFF
15	few	TRBV7-6	-	TRBJ1-5	TGTGCCAGCAGCTCCGACGTGGGGCTGAATCAGCCCCAGCATTTT	CASSSDVGLNQPQHF
15	-	TRBV6-5	-	TRBJ1-1	TGTGCCAGCAGTTACTCGATGGTAATTAGCACTGAAGCTTTCTTT	CASSYSMVISTEAFF
15	-	TRBV7-9	-	TRBJ2-5	TGTGCCAGCAGCTTAGGATCCGGGGTAAGAGAGACCCAGTACTTC	CASSLGSGVRETQYF
15	-	TRBV5-1	-	TRBJ1-1	TGCGCCAGCAGCTGGTCCATGACAGCTAACACTGAAGCTTTCTTT	CASSWSMTANTEAFF
13	-	TRBV24-1	-	TRBJ1-1	TGTGCCACCAGTGATGGCAGTAAAACTGAAGCTTTCTTT	CATSDGSKTEAFF
14	-	TRBV14	-	TRBJ1-1	TGTGCCAGCAGCCCAACAGGGCGGGACACTGAAGCTTTCTTT	CASSPTGRDTEAFF
14	-	TRBV28	-	TRBJ1-1	TGTGCCAGCAGTATGGGGGGGTTCAACACTGAAGCTTTCTTT	CASSMGGFNTEAFF
14	-	TRBV30	-	TRBJ2-3	TGTGCCTGGAGTAGGAACAGGGGCACAGATACGCAGTATTTT	CAWSRNRGTDTQYF
19	-	TRBV6-2/TRBV6-3	TRBD2	TRBJ2-3	TGTGCCAGCAGTTACTACCCGCGTGGACTAGCTGAAGGACCAGATACGCAGTATTTT	CASSYYPRGLAEGPDTQYF
15	few	TRBV7-9	TRBD1	TRBJ1-1	TGTGCCAGCAGCCCAGAGGGACAGACGAACACTGAAGCTTTCTTT	CASSPEGQTNTEAFF
13	once	TRBV27	TRBD1	TRBJ1-2	TGTGCCACCAAGACAACAGGGGACTATGGCTACACCTTC	CATKTTGDYGYTF
17	-	TRBV2	-	TRBJ1-1	TGTGCCAGCAGTGACGCCAAGATAACAGGGTTTAACACTGAAGCTTTCTTT	CASSDAKITGFNTEAFF
16	-	TRBV2	-	TRBJ1-1	TGTGCCAGCAGTGATCCGGGACAACGGCCTAACACTGAAGCTTTCTTT	CASSDPGQRPNTEAFF
15	-	TRBV5-1	TRBD1	TRBJ1-2	TGCGCCAGCAGCTGGGGGGACAGGGCTAACTATGGCTACACCTTC	CASSWGDRANYGYTF
15	-	TRBV6-2/TRBV6-3	-	TRBJ1-5	TGTGCCAGCAGTTACGGAGGAGGGGGCAATCAGCCCCAGCATTTT	CASSYGGGGNQPQHF
17	-	TRBV27	TRBD1	TRBJ1-5	TGTGCCAGCAGTTTACTGGGACAGGGGGCGAGCAATCAGCCCCAGCATTTT	CASSLLGQGASNQPQHF